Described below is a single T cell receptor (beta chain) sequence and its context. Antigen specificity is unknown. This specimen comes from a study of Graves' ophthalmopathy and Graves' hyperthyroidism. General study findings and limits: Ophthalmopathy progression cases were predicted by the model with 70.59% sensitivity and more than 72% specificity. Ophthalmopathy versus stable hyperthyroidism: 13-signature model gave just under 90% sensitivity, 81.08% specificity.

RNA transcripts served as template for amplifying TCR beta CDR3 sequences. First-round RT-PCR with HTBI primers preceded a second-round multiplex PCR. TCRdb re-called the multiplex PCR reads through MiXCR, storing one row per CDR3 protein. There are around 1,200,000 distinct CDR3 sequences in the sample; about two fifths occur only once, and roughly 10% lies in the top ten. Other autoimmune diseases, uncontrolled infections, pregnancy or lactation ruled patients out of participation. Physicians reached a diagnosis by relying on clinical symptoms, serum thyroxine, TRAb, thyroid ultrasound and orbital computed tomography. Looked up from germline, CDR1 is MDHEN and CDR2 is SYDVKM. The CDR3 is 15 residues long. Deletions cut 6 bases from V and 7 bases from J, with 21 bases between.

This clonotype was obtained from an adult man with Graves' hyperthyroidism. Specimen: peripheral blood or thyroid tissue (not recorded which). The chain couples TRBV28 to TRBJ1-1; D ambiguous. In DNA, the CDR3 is TGTGCCAGCAGCCTAATTACAGCTCCAACTGTTGAAGCTTTCTTT. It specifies CASSLITAPTVEAFF.